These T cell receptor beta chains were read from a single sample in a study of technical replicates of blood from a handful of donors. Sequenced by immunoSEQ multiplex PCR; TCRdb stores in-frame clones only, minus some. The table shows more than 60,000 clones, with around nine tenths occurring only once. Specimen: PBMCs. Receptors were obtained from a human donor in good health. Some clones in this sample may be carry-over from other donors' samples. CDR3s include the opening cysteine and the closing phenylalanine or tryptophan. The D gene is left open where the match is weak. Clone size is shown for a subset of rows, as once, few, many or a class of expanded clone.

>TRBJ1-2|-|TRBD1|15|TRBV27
CASSLSPTGVYGYTF
TGTGCCAGCAGTTTATCTCCGACAGGGGTGTATGGCTACACCTTC
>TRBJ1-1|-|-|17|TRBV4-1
CASSQGGLAGRNTEAFF
TGCGCCAGCAGCCAGGGTGGGTTGGCAGGAAGAAACACTGAAGCTTTCTTT
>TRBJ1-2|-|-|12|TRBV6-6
CASSFQEGGYTF
TGTGCCAGCAGTTTCCAGGAAGGTGGCTACACCTTC
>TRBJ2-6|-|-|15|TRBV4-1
CASKSLSSGANVLTF
TGCGCCAGCAAAAGCCTGTCCTCTGGGGCCAACGTCCTGACTTTC
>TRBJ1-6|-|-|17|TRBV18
CASSSTPGSSYNSPLHF
TGTGCCAGCTCCTCCACCCCGGGGAGCTCCTATAATTCACCCCTCCACTTT
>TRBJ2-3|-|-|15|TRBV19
CASSIRRASTDTQYF
TGTGCCAGTAGTATTAGGCGGGCTAGCACAGATACGCAGTATTTT
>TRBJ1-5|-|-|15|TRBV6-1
CASSGGVVSNQPQHF
TGTGCCAGCAGCGGGGGAGTAGTTAGCAATCAGCCCCAGCATTTT
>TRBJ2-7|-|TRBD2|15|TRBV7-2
CASSFSGGSQYEQYF
TGTGCCAGCAGCTTTAGCGGGGGGAGCCAGTACGAGCAGTACTTC
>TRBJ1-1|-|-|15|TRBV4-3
CASSQEGHLNTEAFF
TGCGCCAGCAGCCAAGAGGGACACCTGAACACTGAAGCTTTCTTT
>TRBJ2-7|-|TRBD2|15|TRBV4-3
CASSQELAGVYEQYF
TGCGCCAGCAGCCAAGAACTAGCGGGAGTCTACGAGCAGTACTTC
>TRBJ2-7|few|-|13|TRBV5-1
CASTPRGSYEQYF
TGCGCCAGCACCCCGCGGGGTTCCTACGAGCAGTACTTC
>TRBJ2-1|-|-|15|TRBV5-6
CASSLGGEIYNEQFF
TGTGCCAGCAGCTTGGGGGGAGAGATTTACAATGAGCAGTTCTTC
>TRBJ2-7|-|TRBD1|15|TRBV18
CASSPTQGSVYEQYF
TGTGCCAGCTCACCAACACAGGGGTCGGTCTACGAGCAGTACTTC
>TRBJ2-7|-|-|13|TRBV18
CASSREQKSEQYF
TGTGCCAGCTCACGAGAGCAAAAATCCGAGCAGTACTTC
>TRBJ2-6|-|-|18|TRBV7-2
CASSFYGGNLPGANVLTF
TGTGCCAGCAGCTTTTACGGCGGGAATTTACCTGGGGCCAACGTCCTGACTTTC
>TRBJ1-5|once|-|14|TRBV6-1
CASSEKLSNQPQHF
TGTGCCAGCAGTGAAAAGTTGAGTAATCAGCCCCAGCATTTT
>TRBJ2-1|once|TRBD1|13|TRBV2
CATKGAGGLGKFF
TGTGCCACCAAGGGGGCCGGCGGGCTAGGGAAGTTCTTC
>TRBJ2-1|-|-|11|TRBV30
CAWREGYEQFF
TGTGCCTGGAGGGAGGGCTATGAGCAGTTCTTC
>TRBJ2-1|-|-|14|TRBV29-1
CSVFYGREGNEQFF
TGCAGCGTTTTTTACGGCAGGGAAGGGAATGAGCAGTTCTTC
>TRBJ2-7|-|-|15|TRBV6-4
CASSAGQPLSYEQYF
TGTGCCAGCAGTGCCGGACAGCCTCTCTCCTACGAGCAGTACTTC
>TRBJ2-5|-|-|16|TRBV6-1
CASSEPGTQRGETQYF
TGTGCCAGCAGTGAACCCGGGACTCAGCGAGGGGAGACCCAGTACTTC
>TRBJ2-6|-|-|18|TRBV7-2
CASSPRQIPRSGANVLTF
TGTGCCAGCAGCCCGAGACAGATCCCTCGCTCTGGGGCCAACGTCCTGACTTTC
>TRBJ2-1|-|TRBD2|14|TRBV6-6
CASSLWGGNNEQFF
TGTGCCAGCAGTTTGTGGGGGGGGAACAATGAGCAGTTCTTC
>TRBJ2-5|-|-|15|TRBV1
CTSIGVAGGRETQYF
TGCACCAGCATCGGAGTAGCGGGGGGGCGAGAGACCCAGTACTTC
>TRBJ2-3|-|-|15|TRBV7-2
CASSRQAEVRATQYF
TGTGCCAGCAGCCGACAGGCGGAGGTCCGGGCGACGCAGTATTTT
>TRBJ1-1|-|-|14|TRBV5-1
CASSLSRGNTEAFF
TGCGCCAGCAGCTTGTCCAGGGGGAACACTGAAGCTTTCTTT
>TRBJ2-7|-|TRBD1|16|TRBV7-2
CASSQTGTGGTYEQYF
TGTGCCAGCAGCCAGACCGGGACAGGGGGCACCTACGAGCAGTACTTC
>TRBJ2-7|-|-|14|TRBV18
CASSPRAREDEQYF
TGTGCCAGCTCACCGCGCGCCAGGGAAGACGAGCAGTACTTC
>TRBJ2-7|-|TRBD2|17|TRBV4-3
CASSRRTSGISSYEQYF
TGCGCCAGCAGCCGGCGGACTAGCGGGATAAGCTCCTACGAGCAGTACTTC
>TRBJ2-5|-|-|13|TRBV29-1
CSVSRGGRETQYF
TGCAGCGTTTCGAGAGGGGGAAGGGAGACCCAGTACTTC
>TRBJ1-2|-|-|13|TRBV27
CASSSTELYGYTF
TGTGCCAGCAGTTCCACTGAGCTCTATGGCTACACCTTC
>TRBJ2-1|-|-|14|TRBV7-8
CASSTPGVSNEQFF
TGTGCCAGCAGCACTCCCGGGGTTAGCAATGAGCAGTTCTTC
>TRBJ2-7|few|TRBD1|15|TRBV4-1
CASSQGPRGPYEQYF
TGCGCCAGCAGCCAAGGCCCCAGGGGGCCCTACGAGCAGTACTTC
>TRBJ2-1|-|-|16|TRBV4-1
CASSQDGSGGYNEQFF
TGCGCCAGCAGCCAAGATGGCAGCGGAGGATACAATGAGCAGTTCTTC
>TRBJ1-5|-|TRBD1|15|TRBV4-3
CASSLYRGGNQPQHF
TGCGCCAGCAGCCTGTACAGGGGCGGCAATCAGCCCCAGCATTTT
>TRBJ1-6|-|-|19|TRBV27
CASSLSYPTAHSYNSPLHF
TGTGCCAGCAGTTTATCATATCCGACAGCCCACTCCTATAATTCACCCCTCCACTTT
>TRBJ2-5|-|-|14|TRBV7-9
CASSLAPRGETQYF
TGTGCCAGCAGCTTAGCGCCACGAGGAGAGACCCAGTACTTC
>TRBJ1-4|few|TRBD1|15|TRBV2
CASRLRTGALEKLFF
TGTGCCAGCAGATTACGGACAGGGGCGCTTGAAAAACTGTTTTTT
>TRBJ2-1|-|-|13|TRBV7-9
CATTEGVGREQFF
TGTGCTACAACCGAGGGCGTAGGACGTGAGCAGTTCTTC
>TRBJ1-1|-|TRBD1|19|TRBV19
CASSILAVGPGQGGTEAFF
TGTGCCAGTAGTATATTGGCAGTCGGGCCGGGACAGGGAGGGACTGAAGCTTTCTTT
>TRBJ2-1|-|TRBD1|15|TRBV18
CASSPPGTGSLQQFF
TGTGCCAGCTCACCACCCGGGACAGGCAGCCTGCAGCAGTTCTTC
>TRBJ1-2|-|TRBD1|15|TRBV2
CASTIQGAANYGYTF
TGTGCCAGCACCATACAGGGGGCAGCCAACTATGGCTACACCTTC
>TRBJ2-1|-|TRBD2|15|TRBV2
CASSPIAGGRNEQFF
TGTGCCAGCAGCCCAATAGCGGGAGGGCGGAATGAGCAGTTCTTC
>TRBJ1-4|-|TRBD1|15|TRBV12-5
CASGLGQGISEKLFF
TGTGCTAGTGGTTTAGGACAGGGGATAAGTGAAAAACTGTTTTTT
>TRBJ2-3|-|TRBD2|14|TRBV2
CASSDGGGTDTQYF
TGTGCCAGCAGTGACGGGGGGGGCACAGATACGCAGTATTTT
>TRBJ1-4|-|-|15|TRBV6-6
CASSYYEGANEKLFF
TGTGCCAGCAGTTACTACGAGGGGGCTAATGAAAAACTGTTTTTT
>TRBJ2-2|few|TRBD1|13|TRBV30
CAREDRGTGELFF
TGTGCCCGGGAGGACAGGGGGACCGGGGAGCTGTTTTTT
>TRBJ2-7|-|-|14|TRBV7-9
CASSLGAATYEQYF
TGTGCCAGCAGCTTAGGGGCTGCTACCTACGAGCAGTACTTC
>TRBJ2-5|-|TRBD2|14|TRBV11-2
CASSPGGGDETQYF
TGTGCCAGCAGTCCGGGAGGGGGGGACGAGACCCAGTACTTC
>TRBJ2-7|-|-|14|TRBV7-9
CASSLKGNDYEQYF
TGTGCCAGCAGCTTAAAGGGGAACGACTACGAGCAGTACTTC